Presented here are 27 T cell receptor beta chains from one specimen sequenced in a study of cytomegalovirus exposure and HLA in healthy donors. It was with 60 Vbeta and 13 Jbeta primers that the PCR ran. Measured with immunoSEQ multiplex PCR; TCRdb has only the in-frame clones, and not every one. The repertoire holds about 65,000 clones, with just under 80% as singletons. The sequencing sample was made of PBMCs. The source of these receptors is a woman aged 25 to 39 in good health and CMV-seronegative.

This clone has a single count. The CDR3 DNA is TGTGCCAGCAGCAGACAGGGGGCTGGTCAGCCCCAGCATTTT. Translation: CASSRQGAGQPQHF. The chain employs TRBV27 and TRBJ1-5; 10 bases map to TRBD1. The germline gives CDR1 MNHEY, CDR2 SMNVEV (reference sequence). V shed 6 bases, J shed 6 bases, and the junction held 5 bases outside the gene matches. This CDR3 is built from 14 residues.

The V call is TRBV6-1, the J call TRBJ2-5, with TRBD1 matching 11 bases. The J segment lost 2 bases and the V segment lost 6 bases, leaving 5 bases of the junction unmatched. Germline V gives CDR1 MNHNS, CDR2 SASEGT. This CDR3 is 15 amino acids long. The CDR3 loop is CASRLDRGLQETQYF. The CDR3 DNA reads TGTGCCAGCAGATTGGACAGGGGGCTTCAAGAGACCCAGTACTTC.

The chain uses TRBV9 and TRBJ1-6, with 7 bases identical to TRBD1. J was trimmed by 7 bases and V by 3 bases; bases with no gene match: 13. Germline values: CDR1 SGDLS, CDR2 YYNGEE. This CDR3 is 17 amino acids long. CDR3 nucleotides: TGTGCCAGCAGCGGAGGGGGTAAGGGGGCCCGAAATTCACCCCTCCACTTT. Its protein product is CASSGGGKGARNSPLHF.

V is TRBV5-4 and J is TRBJ2-3, with TRBD2 as a possible D gene (6 bases). CDR3 size: 16 residues. Per the germline V gene, CDR1 is SGHNT and CDR2 is YYREEE (reference sequence). Trimming removed 4 bases at V and 3 bases at J, with 18 bases between. The CDR3 DNA sequence: TGTGCCAGCAGCCCAACGTCCGGGGGACGGACAGATACGCAGTATTTT. Protein: CASSPTSGGRTDTQYF.

The CDR3 sequence: CASSPLGVTEAFF. In nucleotides, the CDR3 is TGTGCCAGCAGTCCTCTCGGGGTCACTGAAGCTTTCTTT. This chain connects TRBV27 to TRBJ1-1; D uncertain. There are 13 residues in the CDR3. The V end was cut by 5 bases, the J end by 4 bases, with 11 bases between. Germline CDR1 MNHEY, CDR2 SMNVEV (reference sequence).

This chain uses TRBV7-9 with TRBJ2-7; D possibly corresponds to TRBD1 (5 bases). Germline CDR1 reads SEHNR; CDR2 reads FQNEAQ (reference sequence). Trimming pared 1 base from V and 3 bases from J, leaving 10 bases between. The CDR3 length is 14 residues. The CDR3 here is CASSLGDSSYEQYF. The CDR3 DNA reads TGTGCCAGCAGCTTAGGAGACAGCAGCTACGAGCAGTACTTC.

The rearrangement uses TRBV29-1 and TRBJ1-1; the D gene is possibly TRBD1 (5 bases). Trimming removed 1 base from V and 4 bases from J, with 10 bases in between. This CDR3 is built from 13 residues. Germline loops: CDR1 SQVTM, CDR2 ANQGSEA. CDR3: CSVEGGLTTEAFF. CDR3 bases: TGCAGCGTTGAAGGGGGACTTACCACTGAAGCTTTCTTT.

This chain joins TRBV6-5 and TRBJ1-5, with D unresolved. CDR1 is MNHEY, CDR2 SVGAGI, per germline. V gave up 6 bases and J gave up 0 bases, with 6 bases separating them. This CDR3 contains 13 residues. DNA of the CDR3: TGTGCCAGCAGCCGGGATAGCAATCAGCCCCAGCATTTT. Its protein is CASSRDSNQPQHF.

The chain couples TRBV4-1 to TRBJ1-1, with D uncertain. V lost 0 bases and J lost 5, with 13 bases in between. The CDR3 is made up of 15 amino acids. Germline CDR1 reads MGHRA; CDR2 reads YSYEKL. This chain's CDR3 is CASSQEVQADTEAFF. CDR3 nucleotide sequence: TGCGCCAGCAGCCAAGAGGTCCAGGCTGATACTGAAGCTTTCTTT.

The V gene is TRBV9, the J gene TRBJ2-5; 8 nucleotides line up with TRBD2. V trimming: 3 bases; J trimming: 1 base; junction bases outside the gene matches: 2. The CDR3 totals 14 residues. Looked up from germline, CDR1 is SGDLS and CDR2 is YYNGEE. The CDR3 loop is CASSAGTSQETQYF. For the CDR3, the DNA is TGTGCCAGCAGCGCTGGGACTAGCCAAGAGACCCAGTACTTC.

CDR3 sequence (DNA): TGCGCCAGCAGCTACCGGGATCTGAACACTGAAGCTTTCTTT. Translating gives CASSYRDLNTEAFF. This chain joins TRBV4-3 and TRBJ1-1; D ambiguous. The CDR3 sequence is 14 residues long. CDR1 is LGHNA and CDR2 is YSLEER in the germline V gene. Trimming stripped 5 bases from V and 0 bases from J, with 10 bases between.

The chain recombines TRBV7-2 with TRBJ2-5, with a weak D call TRBD1 (6 bases). The CDR3 extends over 14 amino acids. V lost 1 base to trimming and J lost 4 bases, with 10 bases between them. Germline V gene lookup returns CDR1 SGHTA and CDR2 FQGNSA. CDR3 coding DNA: TGTGCCAGCAGCTTAGGGGGGACAAGAGAGACCCAGTACTTC. It encodes CASSLGGTRETQYF.

The V call is TRBV6-5, the J call TRBJ1-1, with 11 bases that match TRBD1. This CDR3 comprises 15 residues. The trim removed 4 bases at V and 5 bases at J, leaving 6 bases unmatched. CDR1 is MNHEY and CDR2 is SVGAGI in the germline V gene. CDR3 bases: TGTGCCAGCAGTTCCGGACAGGGGGCGCTTACTGAAGCTTTCTTT. Protein sequence: CASSSGQGALTEAFF.

J is TRBJ2-6 and V is TRBV30, with D possibly matching TRBD1 (5 bases). The CDR3 sequence is 18 residues long. Germline CDR1 is GTSNPN and CDR2 is SVGIG (reference sequence). Trimming removed 0 bases at V and 0 bases at J, with 15 bases between. CDR3 DNA: TGTGCCTGGAGTGTAGTGCGACAGACCCACTCTGGGGCCAACGTCCTGACTTTC. Amino acid sequence: CAWSVVRQTHSGANVLTF.

The chain carries TRBV7-2 and TRBJ2-7; D might be TRBD2 (6 bases). Trimming cost V 5 bases and J 0 bases, with 14 bases left between them. The germline V gene has CDR1 SGHTA and CDR2 FQGNSA. This CDR3 has 15 residues. CDR3 DNA: TGTGCCAGCAGCACCACCTGGGACTCCTCCTACGAGCAGTACTTC. Translated: CASSTTWDSSYEQYF. The full variable domain, with the rest looked up from reference TRBV7-2 and TRBJ2-7, is GAGVSQSPSNKVTEKGKDVELRCDPISGHTALYWYRQSLGQGLEFLIYFQGNSAPDKSGLPSDRFSAERTGGSVSTLTIQRTQQEDSAVYLCASSTTWDSSYEQYFGPGTRLTVT.

The rearrangement links TRBV2 to TRBJ2-7, with 11 nucleotides matching TRBD2. The V gene's germline CDR1 is SNHLY and CDR2 FYNNEI. CDR3 size: 14 residues. J lost 6 bases, V lost 5 bases, and 6 bases had no gene match. The DNA of the CDR3 is TGTGCCAGCAGTACTAGCGGGAGATCGGTCGAGCAGTACTTC. It translates to CASSTSGRSVEQYF.

The V call is TRBV6-6, the J call TRBJ1-2; D may be TRBD1 (6 bases). The V gene lost 6 bases and the J gene lost 4 bases, with 15 bases spanning the gap. Germline V CDR1 and CDR2: MNHNY, SVGAGI (reference sequence). The CDR3 loop spans 14 amino acids. CDR3 protein: CASSSGGRIYGYTF. The DNA for the CDR3 is TGTGCCAGCAGCAGTGGGGGCCGAATCTATGGCTACACCTTC.

The sample holds a few counts of this clone. Here the CDR3 reads CASSILAGGANNEQFF. The CDR3 DNA sequence: TGTGCCAGCAGTATCCTAGCGGGGGGAGCGAACAATGAGCAGTTCTTC. The chain uses TRBV6-4 and TRBJ2-1; 11 bases map to TRBD2. The CDR3 is made up of 16 amino acids. Unmatched junction bases numbered 8, after V lost 5 bases and J lost 5 bases. From germline, CDR1 is MRHNA and CDR2 SNTAGT.

The V and J genes are TRBV4-2 and TRBJ2-4; 9 nucleotides line up with TRBD2. This CDR3 spans 20 amino acids. With V trimmed by 5 bases and J by 0 bases, 17 bases remained unmatched. From germline, CDR1 is LGHNA and CDR2 YNFKEQ. The CDR3 region is CASSSPICGGASLAKNIQYF. The CDR3 nucleotides are TGTGCCAGCAGCTCCCCTATTTGCGGGGGGGCCTCCCTAGCCAAAAACATTCAGTACTTC.

The chain joins TRBV7-9 to TRBJ1-2; D uncertain. Germline loops: CDR1 SEHNR, CDR2 FQNEAQ (reference sequence). The V end lost 4 bases, the J end lost 1 base, and 10 bases lay between the germline ends. The CDR3 runs 14 residues. This chain's CDR3 is CASSSDRGNYGYTF. The CDR3 nucleotides read TGTGCCAGCAGCTCGGACCGGGGTAACTATGGCTACACCTTC.

V is TRBV11-2 and J is TRBJ2-5, with D maybe TRBD2 (6 bases). Per germline, CDR1 SGHAT and CDR2 FQNNGV. V dropped 4 bases and J dropped 5 bases, with 11 bases sitting between them. The length of the CDR3 is 13 residues. The CDR3 loop reads CASSSSAGETQYF. Written as DNA, the CDR3 is TGTGCCAGCAGCTCCTCCGCGGGGGAGACCCAGTACTTC.

This rearrangement joins TRBV12-5 to TRBJ2-3; D may be TRBD2 (5 bases). CDR1 and CDR2 from the germline V gene are LGHNT and FRNRAP. The CDR3 extends over 14 amino acids. Trimming cost V 2 bases and J 4 bases, with 10 bases left between them. As DNA, the CDR3 is TGTGCTAGTGGTTTGTCGCGGGCGGCAGATACGCAGTATTTT. This translates into CASGLSRAADTQYF.

This clone was picked up a small number of times. The J gene is TRBJ1-1, the V gene TRBV27; 11 positions match TRBD1. The CDR3 has 15 residues. Germline V CDR1 and CDR2: MNHEY, SMNVEV (reference sequence). Trimming took 4 bases from V and 3 from J; bases not matched to a gene: 4. The CDR3 here is CASSSGTGGHTEAFF. CDR3 coding DNA: TGTGCCAGCAGTTCCGGGACAGGGGGACACACTGAAGCTTTCTTT.

The V and J genes are TRBV5-1 and TRBJ1-2; weak D call: TRBD1 (5 bases). This CDR3 has 12 residues. Trimming took 2 bases from V and 7 from J, leaving 9 bases between them. CDR1 is SGHRS and CDR2 is YFSETQ in the germline V gene. CDR3 amino acids: CASSFQGSGYTF. CDR3 bases: TGCGCCAGCAGCTTCCAGGGTTCTGGCTACACCTTC.

The chain couples TRBV30 to TRBJ1-2; TRBD1 matches at 7 bases. Looked up from germline, CDR1 is GTSNPN and CDR2 is SVGIG (reference sequence). There are 12 residues in the CDR3. The ends lost 1 base at V and 8 bases at J; junction bases unmatched: 4. The CDR3 reads CAWSATGIGYTF. The CDR3, as DNA: TGTGCCTGGAGTGCGACAGGGATCGGCTACACCTTC.

This clone showed up just once. The chain couples TRBV6-5 to TRBJ2-1, with D uncertain. The CDR3 extends over 15 amino acids. Trimming shortened V by 2 bases and J by 0 bases, and 8 bases separated the two germline ends. Per germline, CDR1 MNHEY and CDR2 SVGAGI. CDR3 loop: CASSYEASSYNEQFF. The DNA for the CDR3 is TGTGCCAGCAGTTACGAGGCTAGCTCCTACAATGAGCAGTTCTTC.

The chain recombines TRBV7-6 with TRBJ1-2, with D maybe TRBD1 (5 bases). V lost 5 bases and J 4 bases, leaving 14 bases between the germline ends. The CDR3 length is 14 residues. The germline gives CDR1 SGHVS, CDR2 FNYEAQ. The CDR3 nucleotides read TGTGCCAGCAGCCCTCTTGGGGCAGTCTATGGCTACACCTTC. It is translated as CASSPLGAVYGYTF. The full variable domain, with the rest looked up from reference TRBV7-6 and TRBJ1-2, is GAGVSQSPRYKVTKRGQDVALRCDPISGHVSLYWYRQALGQGPEFLTYFNYEAQQDKSGLPNDRFSAERPEGSISTLTIQRTEQRDSAMYRCASSPLGAVYGYTFGSGTRLTVV.